This entry concerns a single TCR beta chain. Its specificity is not known. These data are taken from a study of naive and memory T cell subsets. Regarding the study as a whole: TCR counts from RNA may reflect activation-linked expression changes. Naive repertoires, especially CD8, held a few larger clonotypes, possibly memory cells re-expressing CD45RA. TCR abundance followed a power law differing between naive and memory subsets.

The beta constant-region primer was an equimolar mix of two oligonucleotides covering TRBC1 and TRBC2. Four rounds of PCR amplified the ligated cDNA using nested alpha and beta constant-region primers plus SP2. TCRdb re-called the UMI-ligation and nested PCR reads with MiXCR, one entry per CDR3 protein. The repertoire holds around 93,000 distinct CDR3 sequences, with around 11% as singletons. After CD4 positive bead selection, the CD4-negative fraction gave CD8 T cells. CDR3 size: 12 residues. Trimming at V came to 5 bases and at J to 7 bases, leaving 7 bases not matched to a gene. Germline CDR1 and CDR2: DFQATT and SNEGSKA (reference sequence).

The TCR comes from a human donor in good health. The rearrangement links TRBV20-1 to TRBJ1-2, with 7 bases fitting TRBD1. Sample: naive CD4+ T cells from blood. The CDR3 is CSAADRELGYTF. The CDR3 coding sequence is TGCAGTGCTGCAGACAGGGAGCTTGGCTACACCTTC.